One TCR beta chain is described in this entry. This receptor's antigen is unknown. Base-call qualities are not available, and no considerably larger clone is one nucleotide away. The data were obtained in a study of shared clonotypes between healthy human individuals (dated by TCRdb to 2019 to 2021). Background on the whole study: Three men and two women, aged 18 to 49 years, made up the cohort. For each donor, CD4 naive and CD4 memory were each run on three plates, CD8 naive on two plates, and CD8 memory on one plate. To estimate repertoire size and how much clonotypes are shared between individuals, the study performed deep sequencing of blood TCR repertoires from five healthy adults. To increase sequencing depth and limit assay-specific biases, different laboratories used diverse techniques to prepare libraries and sequence TCR repertoires. Each donor's leukapheresis produced roughly between about 0.8 and 8.9 billion PBMCs. Overall study outcomes, separate from this receptor: Rarefaction of sorted-subset datasets indicated incomplete sequencing despite the large sequencing depth. Pairwise subsampling led to the expectation that sequencing depth would affect the degree of clonotype sharing among donors. The small number of donors limited the genetic and exposure-history diversity represented. Estimated clonotype richness was generally larger for naive than for memory subsets. Sharing across several donors was observed for about 5% of naive CD4, 3.5% of naive CD8, roughly 2.3% of memory CD4, and around 0.42% of memory CD8 clonotypes. Clonotypes shared by all four sorted-subset donors showed higher generation probabilities than non-shared clonotypes. Sampling was restricted to blood, and TCR repertoires in tissues likely differ from the TCR repertoires found in blood.

CDR1 SQVTM and CDR2 ANQGSEA are derived from the germline V gene. Trimming removed 1 base from V and 2 bases from J; the gene matches leave 3 bases unexplained. The CDR3 runs 14 amino acids, cysteine and phenylalanine included. Only CDR3 DNA remains: 42 bases, in frame from the first base. Using the deep immunoSEQ assay, multiplex PCR amplified TCR CDR3 regions from genomic DNA. For each cell subset, the extracted genomic DNA was distributed evenly across all wells of several immunoSEQ 96-well plates, and each plate served as one replicate. Each replicate PCR for sorted subsets received about 210 ng genomic DNA, equal to roughly 30,000 T cell genomes. Purified libraries were measured with a Qubit 3.0 fluorometer, size-checked on a Bioanalyzer 2100, and measured again with the KAPA Library Quantification kit. Every immunoSEQ 96-well plate was sequenced on a separate single-read 150-cycle Illumina NextSeq 550 flow cell. Under the source paper's analysis protocol: The immunoSEQ output contained only junctional sequences without quality scores, so filtering could not match that applied to full-length reads. Sequences were annotated with PyIR, a Python wrapper for IgBLAST v1.9, and V/J genes and CDR3 were assigned using IMGT germline references. Reads were filtered out if the reads had weak V/J assignments (E-value above 1e-6), no CDR3, stop codons, out-of-frame junctions, or ambiguous translated residues. V3J clonotypes were defined as sequences sharing an identical inferred V gene, J gene, and CDR3 amino acid sequence. Percentage overlap between repertoires was computed as shared unique clonotypes divided by the size of the smaller repertoire. Richness of each repertoire was evaluated using RTK rarefaction, the Chao1 estimator, and Recon v2.1 estimates of unobserved clonotypes. Generation probabilities were computed with OLGA for all TCRbeta clonotypes obtained by the gDNA method from four donors. In TCRdb, the immuneACCESS table is reduced to in-frame sequences with V and J assigned. These tables do not hold every clone; where another copy was compared, an unresolved V gene accounts for under half, and the others remain unexplained. D and trimming were read from the DNA, whereas the V and J calls and clone size are those reported in that table. Recorded for this sample are about 2,100,000 clones; 90% to 95% of them occurred a single time. In total, the top ten clones hold roughly 1.8% of the sample.

CD8 naive samples consisted of CD45RO-negative cells that were positively selected for CCR7, yielding a CD45RA+CCR7+ population without TemRA cells. Healthy HIV-negative adults with no recently reported acute infections or vaccinations were included as donors. All donors were Caucasian adults living in Nashville, Tennessee, USA. Blood was obtained by leukapheresis, after which PBMCs were separated by Ficoll-Histopaque density gradient centrifugation and cryopreserved in liquid nitrogen vapor phase. Purity and quantity of every magnetically sorted T cell population were checked by analytical flow cytometry. Genomic DNA was isolated from each sorted fraction and quantified by UV absorbance on a Nanodrop 2000c.

The origin of this receptor is a man between 18 and 29 years old in good health. Some clones in this sample may be carry-over from other donors' samples. Sequenced material: naive CD8+ T cells from PBMCs. According to the study, the label for this sample's cell subset or site signals: CD45RA+CCR7+. In this chain, TRBV29-1 is recombined with TRBJ2-3, and 7 bases in between align with TRBD2. DNA sequence: TGCAGCGTTGAAGGGACTAGGTACACAGATACGCAGTATTTT. The translation is CSVEGTRYTDTQYF.